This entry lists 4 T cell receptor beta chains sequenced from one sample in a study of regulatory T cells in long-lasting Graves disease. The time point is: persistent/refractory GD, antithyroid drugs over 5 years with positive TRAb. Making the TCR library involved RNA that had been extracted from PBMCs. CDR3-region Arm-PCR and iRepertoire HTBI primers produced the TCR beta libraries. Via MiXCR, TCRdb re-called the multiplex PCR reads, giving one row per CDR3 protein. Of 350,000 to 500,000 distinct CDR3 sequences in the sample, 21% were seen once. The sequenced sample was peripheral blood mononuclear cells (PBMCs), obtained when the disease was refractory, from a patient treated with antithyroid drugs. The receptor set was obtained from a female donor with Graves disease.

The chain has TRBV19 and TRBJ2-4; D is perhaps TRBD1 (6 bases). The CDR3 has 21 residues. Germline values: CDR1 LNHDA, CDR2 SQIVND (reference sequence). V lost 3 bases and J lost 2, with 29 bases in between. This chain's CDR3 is CASSIFAWAVRGGFTKNIQYF. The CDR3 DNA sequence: TGTGCCAGTAGTATTTTCGCATGGGCGGTACGAGGGGGTTTTACCAAAAACATTCAGTACTTC.

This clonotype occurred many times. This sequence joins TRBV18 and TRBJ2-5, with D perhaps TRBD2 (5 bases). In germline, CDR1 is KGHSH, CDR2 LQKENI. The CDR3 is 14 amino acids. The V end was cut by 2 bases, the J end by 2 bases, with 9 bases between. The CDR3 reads CASSPGGKQETQYF. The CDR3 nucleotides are TGTGCCAGCTCACCAGGAGGTAAACAAGAGACCCAGTACTTC.

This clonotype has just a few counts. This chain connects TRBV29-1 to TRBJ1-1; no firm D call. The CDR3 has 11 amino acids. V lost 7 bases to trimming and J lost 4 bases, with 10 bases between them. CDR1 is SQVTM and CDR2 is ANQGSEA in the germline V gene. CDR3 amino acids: CSGMMGTEAFF. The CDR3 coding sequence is TGCAGCGGGATGATGGGCACTGAAGCTTTCTTT.

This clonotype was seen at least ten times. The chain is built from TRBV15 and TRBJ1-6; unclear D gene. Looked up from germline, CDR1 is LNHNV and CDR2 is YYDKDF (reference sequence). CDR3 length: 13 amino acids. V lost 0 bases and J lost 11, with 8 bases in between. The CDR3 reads CATSREDETPLHF. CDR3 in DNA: TGTGCCACCAGCAGAGAGGATGAGACACCCCTCCACTTT. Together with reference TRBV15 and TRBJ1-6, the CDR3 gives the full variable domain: DAMVIQNPRYQVTQFGKPVTLSCSQTLNHNVMYWYQQKSSQAPKLLFHYYDKDFNNEADTPDNFQSRRPNTSFCFLDIRSPGLGDTAMYLCATSREDETPLHFGNGTRLTVT.